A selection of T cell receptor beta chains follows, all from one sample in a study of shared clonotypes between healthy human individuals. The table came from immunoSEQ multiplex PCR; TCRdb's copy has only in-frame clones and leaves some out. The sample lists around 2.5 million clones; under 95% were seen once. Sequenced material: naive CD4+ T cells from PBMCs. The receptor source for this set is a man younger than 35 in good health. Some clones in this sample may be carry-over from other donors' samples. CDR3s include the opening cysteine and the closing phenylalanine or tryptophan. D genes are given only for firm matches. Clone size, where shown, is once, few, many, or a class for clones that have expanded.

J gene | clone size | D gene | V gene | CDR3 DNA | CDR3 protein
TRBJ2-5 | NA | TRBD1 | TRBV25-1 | TGTGCCAGCAAAAACAGGGGGCCAGAGACCCAGTACTTC | CASKNRGPETQYF
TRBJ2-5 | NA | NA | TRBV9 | TGTGCCAGCAGCGCCGAGGGGGGAGTGTGGGAGACCCAGTACTTC | CASSAEGGVWETQYF
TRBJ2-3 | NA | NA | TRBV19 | TGTGCCAGTAGCGACCCGGGGTTACCTAGCACAGATACGCAGTATTTT | CASSDPGLPSTDTQYF
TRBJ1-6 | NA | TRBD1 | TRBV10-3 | TGTGCCACCAGACAGGGACTTTCCTATAATTCACCCCTCCACTTT | CATRQGLSYNSPLHF
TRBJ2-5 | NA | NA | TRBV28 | TGTGCCAGCAGTACCCAGGGGATGGAAGAGACCCAGTACTTC | CASSTQGMEETQYF
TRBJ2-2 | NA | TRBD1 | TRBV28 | TGTGCCAGCAGTTTAATGGGACAGGGTCCCGGGGAGCTGTTTTTT | CASSLMGQGPGELFF
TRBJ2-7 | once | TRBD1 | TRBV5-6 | TGTGCCAGCAGCTTGAGGGGAACCGGGACAGGGTTTTTCTACGAGCAGTACTTC | CASSLRGTGTGFFYEQYF
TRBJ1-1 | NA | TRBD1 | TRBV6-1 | TGTGCCAGCAGTGAAGTGGGGGGGGGACAGCCCAACACTGAAGCTTTCTTT | CASSEVGGGQPNTEAFF
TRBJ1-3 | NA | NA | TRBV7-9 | TGTGCCAGCAGCTTAGCAACGGTATACACCATATATTTT | CASSLATVYTIYF
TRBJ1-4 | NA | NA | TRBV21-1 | TGTGCCAGCCACCCTGGGGTTGGAGCGAATGAAAAACTGTTTTTT | CASHPGVGANEKLFF
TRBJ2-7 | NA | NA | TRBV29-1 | TGCAGCGTTGGGTCAGGGGACGCGTTCTCCTACGAGCAGTACTTC | CSVGSGDAFSYEQYF
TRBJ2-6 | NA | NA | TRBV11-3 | TGTGCCAGCAGCCATTCTCCTGGGGCCAACGTCCTGACTTTC | CASSHSPGANVLTF
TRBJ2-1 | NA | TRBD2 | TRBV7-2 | TGTGCCAGCAGCCGCCAATGGGCGGGAGAAGGCGAGCAGTTCTTC | CASSRQWAGEGEQFF
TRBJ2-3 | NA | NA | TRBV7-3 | TGTGCCAGCAGCTCCCAACACACAGATACGCAGTATTTT | CASSSQHTDTQYF
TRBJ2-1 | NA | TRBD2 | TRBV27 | TGTGCCAGCAGTCCTGGACTAGTTTCTCTTAATGAGCAGTTCTTC | CASSPGLVSLNEQFF
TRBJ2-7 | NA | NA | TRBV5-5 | TGTGCCAGCAGCTCCCTGGACAGCCCGGGGCAGTACTTC | CASSSLDSPGQYF
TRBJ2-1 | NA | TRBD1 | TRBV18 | TGTGCCAGCTCACCACGACAGGGGGCCGGGGATGAGCAGTTCTTC | CASSPRQGAGDEQFF
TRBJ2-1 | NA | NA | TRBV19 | TGTGCCAGTAGTATAGTAAAGACTAGGGTTGAGCAGTTCTTC | CASSIVKTRVEQFF
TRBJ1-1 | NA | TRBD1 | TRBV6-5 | TGTGCCAGCAGTTACTCGTCCAGGGGGACTGAAGCTTTCTTT | CASSYSSRGTEAFF
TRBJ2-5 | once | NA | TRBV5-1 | TGCGCCAGCAGCTTGGTGAGCGTACTCCAAGAGACCCAGTACTTC | CASSLVSVLQETQYF
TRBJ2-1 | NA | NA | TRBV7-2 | TGTGCCAGCAGCTCCAGTTACGTCCATGAGCAGTTCTTC | CASSSSYVHEQFF
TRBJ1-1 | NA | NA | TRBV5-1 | TGCGCCAGCAGCCCCCCGCTAGGACCGATAAAGGGTGAAGCTTTCTTT | CASSPPLGPIKGEAFF
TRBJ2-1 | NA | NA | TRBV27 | TGTGCCAGCAGTTTAGCGGGTTATGAGCAGTTCTTC | CASSLAGYEQFF
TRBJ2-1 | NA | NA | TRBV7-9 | TGTGCCAGCAGCTTAGGGGGGTCTGCGAATGAGCAGTTCTTC | CASSLGGSANEQFF
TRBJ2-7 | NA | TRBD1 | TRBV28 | TGTGCCAGCATGCCCCCCGGCGACAGGGGTCTCCACGAGCAGTACTTC | CASMPPGDRGLHEQYF
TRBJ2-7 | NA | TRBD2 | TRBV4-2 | TGTGCCAGCAGCCAAAACGGGGGGGTGGGCGAGCAGTACTTC | CASSQNGGVGEQYF
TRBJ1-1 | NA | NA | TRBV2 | TGTGCCAGCACAACAGGTTACACTGAAGCTTTCTTT | CASTTGYTEAFF
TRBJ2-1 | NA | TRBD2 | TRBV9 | TGTGCCAGCAGCGTAACTAGCGGGGACCCCAATGAGCAGTTCTTC | CASSVTSGDPNEQFF
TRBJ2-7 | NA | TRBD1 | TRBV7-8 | TGTGCCAGCAGCGAAGACAGGGGCTACGAGCAGTACTTC | CASSEDRGYEQYF
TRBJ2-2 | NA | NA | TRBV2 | TGTGCCAGCAGGCCGACAGCTTTCAACACCGGGGAGCTGTTTTTT | CASRPTAFNTGELFF
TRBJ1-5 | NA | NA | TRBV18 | TGTGCCAGCTCACCGGACCGCTATCAGCCCCAGCATTTT | CASSPDRYQPQHF
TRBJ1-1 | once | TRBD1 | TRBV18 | TGTGCCAGCTCACCAGGGCAGGGGGCGCATCGGGGCACTGAAGCTTTCTTT | CASSPGQGAHRGTEAFF
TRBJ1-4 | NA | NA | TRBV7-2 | TGTGCCAGCAGCTTAGTTGCAGGGCTCGATGAAAAACTGTTTTTT | CASSLVAGLDEKLFF
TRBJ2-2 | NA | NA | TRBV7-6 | TGTGCCAGCAGCTTAGGACTCCCAGCGAACACCGGGGAGCTGTTTTTT | CASSLGLPANTGELFF
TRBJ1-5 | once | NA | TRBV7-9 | TGTGCCAGCAAGAGGGGCGAGGGCAATCAGCCCCAGCATTTT | CASKRGEGNQPQHF
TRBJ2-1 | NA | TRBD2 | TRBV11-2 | TGTGCCAGCACTTCTCTAGCGGGATTTCTAGGGCAGTTCTTC | CASTSLAGFLGQFF
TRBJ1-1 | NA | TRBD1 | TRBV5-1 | TGCGCCAGCATGACAGGGGTAGACGCTTTCTTT | CASMTGVDAFF
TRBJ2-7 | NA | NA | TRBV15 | TGTGCCATCAGCAGAGAAGGGGGCTACGAGCAGTACTTC | CAISREGGYEQYF
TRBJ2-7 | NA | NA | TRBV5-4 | TGTGCCAGCAGCTCCCGCCAGAGCCGGCACTACGAGCAGTACTTC | CASSSRQSRHYEQYF
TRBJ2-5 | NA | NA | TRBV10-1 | TGCGCCAGCAGTGAAAGTCAGGGGGGCTGGGAGACCCAGTACTTC | CASSESQGGWETQYF
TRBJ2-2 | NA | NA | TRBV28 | TGTGCCAGCAGTTTATGGGTTACACGGGAGAACACCGGGGAGCTGTTTTTT | CASSLWVTRENTGELFF
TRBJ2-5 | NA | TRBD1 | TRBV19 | TGTGCCAGTAGTATCAATAGACAGGGGGGACAGACCCAGTACTTC | CASSINRQGGQTQYF
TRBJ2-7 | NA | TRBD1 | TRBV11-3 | TGTGCCAGCAGATCCCCTACGACAGGGGGCTTTTACGAGCAGTACTTC | CASRSPTTGGFYEQYF
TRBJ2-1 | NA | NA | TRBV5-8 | TGTGCCAGCAGCGCGTTACCAGGGGTAAGGTCCTACAATGAGCAGTTCTTC | CASSALPGVRSYNEQFF
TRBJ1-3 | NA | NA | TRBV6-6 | TGTGCCAGCAGTTTCGCCGGGTCCTCTGGAAACACCATATATTTT | CASSFAGSSGNTIYF
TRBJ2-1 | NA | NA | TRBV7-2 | TGTGCCAGCAGCTTGGGTTGGGGGAATGAGCAGTTCTTC | CASSLGWGNEQFF
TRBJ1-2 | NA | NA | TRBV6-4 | TGTGCCAGCAGCCCGGGCGGTGCTAACTATGGCTACACCTTC | CASSPGGANYGYTF
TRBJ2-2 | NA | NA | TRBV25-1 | TGTGCCAGCAGTGGTCGGACAGCCACCGGGGAGCTGTTTTTT | CASSGRTATGELFF
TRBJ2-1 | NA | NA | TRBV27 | TGTGCCAGCAGTAGCGGGAGCAGGGGGGGGTCCTACAATGAGCAGTTCTTC | CASSSGSRGGSYNEQFF
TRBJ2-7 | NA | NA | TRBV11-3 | TGTGCCAGCAGCTTCTCAGGGACCTACGAGCAGTACTTC | CASSFSGTYEQYF
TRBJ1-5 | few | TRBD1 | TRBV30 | TGTGCCTGGAGTGGGACAGGGAATCAGCCCCAGCATTTT | CAWSGTGNQPQHF
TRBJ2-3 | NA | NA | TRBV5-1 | TGCGCCAGCAGCTTGGCCCCCACAGATACGCAGTATTTT | CASSLAPTDTQYF
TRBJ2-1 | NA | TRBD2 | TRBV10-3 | TGTGCCATCAGTGAGTCGACTAGCGGTGACAATGAGCAGTTCTTC | CAISESTSGDNEQFF
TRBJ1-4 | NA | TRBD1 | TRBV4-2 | TGTGCCAGCAGCCAAGAATACAGGGGGAGTGAAAAACTGTTTTTT | CASSQEYRGSEKLFF
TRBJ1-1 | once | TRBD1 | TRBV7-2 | TGTGCCAACAGCTTAGCGCCGGGACAGGGGGTGACTAACACTGAAGCTTTCTTT | CANSLAPGQGVTNTEAFF
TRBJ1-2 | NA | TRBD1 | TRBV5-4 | TGTGCCAGCAGCTTGGGGACAGGAAAATCTAACTATGGCTACACCTTC | CASSLGTGKSNYGYTF